This T cell receptor beta chain was documented in a study of post-analysis software for immune sequencing data. As for the study in general: Relapsing-remitting, secondary progressive and progressive-relapsing courses of multiple sclerosis were included.

The CDR3 length is 11 residues. Germline CDR1 and CDR2: SEHNR and FQNEAQ (reference sequence). The germline V and J ends were trimmed by 5 bases and 10 bases, with 11 bases remaining between them. This clonotype was observed a handful of times. Its antigen is unidentified. Tagging with unique molecular identifiers was a feature of the TCR beta cDNA libraries. TCRdb redid the calling of the PCR reads with MiXCR, one entry per CDR3 protein. Here the sample spans roughly 700,000 distinct CDR3 sequences, 25% to 30% being singletons. Whole-study results and caveats: Under the F measure, samples that were prepared in one batch clustered strongly together. Relative to controls, patients had 5 or 6 TRBV segments at higher frequency, with TRBV5-6, TRBV5-1 and TRBV20-1 among these. A significant reduction in normalized Chao1 diversity was observed in multiple sclerosis patients versus controls.

Specimen: blood. This receptor was obtained from a girl under 18 with multiple sclerosis. The chain has TRBV7-9 and TRBJ2-5, with D perhaps matching TRBD2 (5 bases). The CDR3 here is CASSGESIQYF. The CDR3 DNA sequence: TGTGCCAGCAGCGGGGAGTCTATCCAGTACTTC.